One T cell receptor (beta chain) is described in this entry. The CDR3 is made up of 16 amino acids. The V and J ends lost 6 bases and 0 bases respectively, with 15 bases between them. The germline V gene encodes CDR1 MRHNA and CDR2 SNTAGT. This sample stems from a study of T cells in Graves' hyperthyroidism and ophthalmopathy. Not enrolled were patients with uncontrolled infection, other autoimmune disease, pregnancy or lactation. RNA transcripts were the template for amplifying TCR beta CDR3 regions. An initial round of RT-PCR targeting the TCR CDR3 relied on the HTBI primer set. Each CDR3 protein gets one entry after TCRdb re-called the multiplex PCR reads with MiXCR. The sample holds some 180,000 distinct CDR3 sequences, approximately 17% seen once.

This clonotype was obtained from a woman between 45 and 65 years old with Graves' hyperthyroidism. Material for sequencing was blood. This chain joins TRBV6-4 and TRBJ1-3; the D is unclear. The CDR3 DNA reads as TGTGCCAGCAGCCCGCCCCTACATCGCTCTGGAAACACCATATATTTT. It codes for CASSPPLHRSGNTIYF.